The clone carrying this TCR beta chain was found a few times. The antigen is unknown. Patients underwent thyroid surgery, and none had received any treatment before it. This record belongs to a study of metastatic and nonmetastatic thyroid tumors. Across the study: From malignant and benign thyroid patients, repertoires in blood and in tumor or nodule tissue were compared. General study results and limits: Within blood and tumor, benign nodules reportedly had significantly lower TCR beta diversity than malignant thyroid tumors did.

Original analysis: A distant-metastasis classifier for papillary thyroid cancer was built using CDR3 differences across clinicopathological groups. TCRdb re-analyzed the PCR reads through MiXCR. V and J calls and clone size were set by TCRdb, not the authors. The data contain 11,000 or so clones, 25% to 40% of them singletons. The receptor comes from a female donor with papillary thyroid cancer or a benign thyroid nodule (not recorded which). Some clones in this sample may be carry-over from other donors' samples. The sequencing sample was made of tumor tissue.

The CDR3 here is CASSTRTGVSYEQYF. CDR3 sequence (DNA): TGTGCCAGTAGCACCCGGACAGGCGTTTCCTACGAGCAGTACTTC. V and J are TRBV19 and TRBJ2-7; 7 bases align to TRBD1. Losses at the gene ends were 6 bases for V and 1 base for J; bases not matched to a gene: 9. CDR3 length: 15 amino acids. Germline V gives CDR1 LNHDA, CDR2 SQIVND (reference sequence).